This T cell receptor (beta chain) was found in a study of T cell responses to AZD1222 COVID-19 vaccine. Study-level information: Both about-4-week and about-12-week second-dose recipients were combined. Study outcomes and limitations: The CD4 TCRs associated with vaccination extended across spike and predominated at 160-218 and 743-854. Donors were mostly white British, more females; clonal diversity possibly underestimated.

Only in-frame clones appear in the TCRdb table, and some are missing; sequencing was by immunoSEQ multiplex PCR. The sample records 46,000 or so clones, about 83% being singletons. The CDR3 sequence is 14 residues long. The germline V gene encodes CDR1 SGHNT and CDR2 YENEEA. Trimming stripped 1 base from V and 5 bases from J, with 11 bases between. As to this clone: Its antigen is unidentified.

The TCR originated in an adult in good health. J is TRBJ1-1 and V is TRBV11-3; D possibly corresponds to TRBD1 (6 bases). The sequenced sample was peripheral blood, obtained on day 0 of AZD1222 vaccination. The CDR3 loop is CASSLGRGSTEAFF. DNA of the CDR3: TGTGCCAGCAGCTTAGGCAGGGGATCGACTGAAGCTTTCTTT.